Listed here are 29 T cell receptor beta chains from one sample, sequenced in a study of T cells in Graves' hyperthyroidism and ophthalmopathy (dated by TCRdb to between 2019 and 2020). The library was generated by multiplex PCR. The sample was run on an Illumina HiSeq 2000. Amplification of TCR beta CDR3 regions was carried out from RNA transcripts. The TCR CDR3 was subjected to a first round of RT-PCR using the HTBI primer set and the Qiagen OneStep RT-PCR kit. The raw public reads went through TCRdb reprocessing: fastp at Q25, MiXCR clone calling, in-frame beta chains kept. A single entry per CDR3 protein holds the most common genes and DNA from its merged rows. Counted in this sample were some 500,000 distinct CDR3 sequences; about 16% of them appeared once. Of the sample, roughly 29% is held by the ten largest clones. Sequenced input: blood. The receptor source for this set is a woman aged 25 to 39 with Graves' ophthalmopathy.

This clonotype was detected ten times or more. The gene calls are TRBV28 and TRBJ2-7; the D gene is possibly TRBD1 (5 bases). Per germline, CDR1 MDHEN and CDR2 SYDVKM. The V and J ends lost 8 bases and 4 bases respectively, with 18 bases between them. The CDR3 has 14 amino acids. In nucleotides, the CDR3 is TGTGCCAGCCGAAGAACAGGTATCCCATACGAGCAGTACTTC. Residues: CASRRTGIPYEQYF. Together with reference TRBV28 and TRBJ2-7, the CDR3 gives the full variable domain: DVKVTQSSRYLVKRTGEKVFLECVQDMDHENMFWYRQDPGLGLRLIYFSYDVKMKEKGDIPEGYSVSREKKERFSLILESASTNQTSMYLCASRRTGIPYEQYFGPGTRLTVT.

In this sample, this clonotype turned up many times. The chain employs TRBV7-6 and TRBJ2-1; 8 positions agree with TRBD2. Trimming cost V 7 bases and J 3 bases; bases outside gene matches: 8. CDR1 SGHVS and CDR2 FNYEAQ come from the germline V gene. This CDR3 region has 15 residues. The CDR3 protein is CASTYRAGGYNEQFF. CDR3 coding DNA: TGTGCCAGCACCTATCGGGCGGGAGGCTACAATGAGCAGTTCTTC.

This clonotype turned up a few times. This chain links TRBV20-1 with TRBJ2-1; D may be TRBD1 or TRBD2 (6 bases each). V was pared by 5 bases and J by 1 base, with 12 bases between. This CDR3 is built from 14 residues. Germline V gene sequence: CDR1 DFQATT, CDR2 SNEGSKA (reference sequence). The CDR3 loop reads CSARVGGSYNEQFF. In DNA form, the CDR3 reads TGCAGTGCTCGAGTAGGGGGGTCCTACAATGAGCAGTTCTTC.

This clonotype has ten or more counts. J is TRBJ1-1 and V is TRBV20-1; the match to TRBD1 covers 8 bases. V lost 0 bases to trimming and J lost 3 bases; unmatched junction nucleotides: 9. The CDR3 contains 16 residues. Germline loops: CDR1 DFQATT, CDR2 SNEGSKA (reference sequence). In DNA form, the CDR3 reads TGCAGTGCTAGAGAGCCTAACAGGGGGTTAGACACTGAAGCTTTCTTT. Encoded protein: CSAREPNRGLDTEAFF.

This clonotype was seen at least ten times. The V gene is TRBV2, the J gene TRBJ2-2, with D perhaps matching TRBD2 (5 bases). The CDR3 has 13 amino acids. Trimming shortened V by 11 bases and J by 9 bases, and 19 bases separated the two germline ends. Per germline, CDR1 SNHLY and CDR2 FYNNEI. CDR3 protein: CASKKEVYWELFF. CDR3 nucleotide sequence: TGTGCCTCCAAAAAGGAGGTGTACTGGGAGCTGTTTTTT.

This chain links TRBV6-2 or TRBV6-3 with TRBJ2-3, with 7 bases matching TRBD1. The CDR3 is made up of 11 amino acids. The junction had 3 bases not matched to a gene; V was cut back by 6 bases and J by 9 bases. The germline gives CDR1 MNHEY, CDR2 SVGEGT. The CDR3 sequence is CASSLTGTQYF. CDR3 in DNA: TGTGCCAGCAGCCTGACAGGGACGCAGTATTTT.

This clonotype was counted at least ten times. The rearrangement uses TRBV2 and TRBJ2-1, with 14 bases lining up with TRBD2. V shed 1 base and J 0 bases; nucleotides not matched to a gene: 2. The CDR3 runs 18 residues. From germline, CDR1 is SNHLY and CDR2 FYNNEI. The CDR3 reads CASSEGTSGRFSYNEQFF. For the CDR3, the DNA is TGTGCCAGCAGTGAAGGGACTAGCGGGAGGTTCTCCTACAATGAGCAGTTCTTC.

The chain is built from TRBV10-3 and TRBJ2-3; 11 positions match TRBD2. Germline CDR1 ENHRY, CDR2 SYGVKD. V lost 10 bases to trimming and J lost 0 bases; unmatched junction nucleotides: 12. This CDR3 is built from 17 residues. The CDR3 protein is CATTRLAGQPSTDTQYF. The DNA for the CDR3 is TGTGCCACCACCCGACTAGCGGGACAGCCTAGCACAGATACGCAGTATTTT.

This clonotype was seen repeatedly, ten times or more. The rearrangement links TRBV28 to TRBJ2-7, with 14 bases lining up with TRBD2. This CDR3 has 15 amino acids. Germline V gene lookup returns CDR1 MDHEN and CDR2 SYDVKM. V dropped 2 bases and J dropped 5; count of bases not matched to a gene: 2. The CDR3 here is CASSLGTSGSNEQYF. CDR3 sequence (DNA): TGTGCCAGCAGTTTAGGGACTAGCGGGAGCAACGAGCAGTACTTC. Full variable domain (outside the CDR3, taken from reference TRBV28 and TRBJ2-7): DVKVTQSSRYLVKRTGEKVFLECVQDMDHENMFWYRQDPGLGLRLIYFSYDVKMKEKGDIPEGYSVSREKKERFSLILESASTNQTSMYLCASSLGTSGSNEQYFGPGTRLTVT.

In this sample, this clonotype turned up many times. V gene TRBV27 combines with J gene TRBJ2-5; D gene uncertain. The CDR3 extends over 13 amino acids. V was shortened by 3 bases and J by 5 bases, with 10 bases between the two germline ends. Per the germline V gene, CDR1 is MNHEY and CDR2 is SMNVEV (reference sequence). The CDR3 loop reads CASSFGSYETQYF. The CDR3 DNA follows: TGTGCCAGCAGTTTCGGAAGTTACGAGACCCAGTACTTC.

V usage is TRBV3-1 and J usage is TRBJ2-7, with TRBD2 matching 10 bases. This CDR3 spans 17 amino acids. Germline V gives CDR1 LGHDT, CDR2 YNNKEL (reference sequence). With V trimmed by 4 bases and J by 3 bases, 12 bases remained unmatched. The CDR3 loop reads CASSPYIGLAENYEQYF. In DNA form, the CDR3 reads TGTGCCAGCAGCCCATACATAGGACTAGCGGAGAACTACGAGCAGTACTTC.

This clonotype was counted between two and nine times. The J gene is TRBJ2-7, the V gene TRBV6-2 or TRBV6-3, with TRBD2 matching 12 bases. Germline-derived CDR1 and CDR2 are MNHEY and SVGEGT. The CDR3 sequence is 15 residues long. Germline trimming cut 5 bases from V and 2 bases from J; bases unmatched to any gene: 4. CDR3 sequence: CASSPSGRVTYEQYF. Here the CDR3 DNA reads TGTGCCAGCAGTCCTAGCGGGAGGGTTACCTACGAGCAGTACTTC.

The rearrangement links TRBV27 to TRBJ2-7, with 8 nucleotides matching TRBD2. Germline V gene data show CDR1 as MNHEY and CDR2 as SMNVEV (reference sequence). The CDR3 contains 17 residues. Unmatched junction bases numbered 10, after V lost 1 base and J lost 2 bases. The CDR3 DNA reads as TGTGCCAGCAGTTTATACCCCGGGGGGGGGGGCACCTACGAGCAGTACTTC. Translated: CASSLYPGGGGTYEQYF.

This clonotype came up a few times. This chain uses TRBV4-3 with TRBJ1-1; the match to TRBD1 covers 7 bases. Trimming took 0 bases from V and 3 from J; bases not matched to a gene: 7. The V gene's germline CDR1 is LGHNA and CDR2 YSLEER. This CDR3 comprises 16 residues. CDR3 DNA: TGCGCCAGCAGCCAAGACGGGACAGCCACAGACACTGAAGCTTTCTTT. Protein product: CASSQDGTATDTEAFF.

This clonotype has a handful of counts. J is TRBJ2-3 and V is TRBV6-5; 8 bases are shared with TRBD2. Looked up from germline, CDR1 is MNHEY and CDR2 is SVGAGI. The CDR3 is 15 residues long. The V segment lost 7 bases and the J segment 6 bases; nucleotides outside the gene matches: 12. CDR3 in DNA: TGTGCCAGCATTACACCGGGACTAGGTGGCGATACGCAGTATTTT. This sequence encodes CASITPGLGGDTQYF.

The V call is TRBV6-1, the J call TRBJ1-1; possible D gene TRBD1, 5 bases. There are 13 residues in the CDR3. With 6 bases removed from V and 0 bases from J, the gap between germline ends came to 8 bases. CDR1 is MNHNS, CDR2 SASEGT, per germline. DNA of the CDR3: TGTGCCAGCAGGGCGACAGTGAACACTGAAGCTTTCTTT. This translates into CASRATVNTEAFF.

This clonotype was observed at least ten times. This chain joins TRBV6-2 or TRBV6-3 and TRBJ1-5, with D tentatively TRBD1 (6 bases). The V and J ends lost 6 bases and 6 bases respectively, with 21 bases between them. This CDR3 has 16 residues. Germline V gene sequence: CDR1 MNHEY, CDR2 SVGEGT. The DNA of the CDR3 is TGTGCCAGCAGCCCAGTTGGTACGGGGGCGGGTCAGCCCCAGCATTTT. It encodes CASSPVGTGAGQPQHF.

This clonotype was seen repeatedly, ten times or more. The chain links TRBV28 to TRBJ2-7; D possibly corresponds to TRBD1 (6 bases). Germline values: CDR1 MDHEN, CDR2 SYDVKM. The CDR3 totals 13 residues. The ends were cut back, 7 bases at V and 4 bases at J, with 14 bases in the middle. DNA for the CDR3: TGTGCCAGCAATCTAAGGGGGTTGTACGAGCAGTACTTC. Its protein product is CASNLRGLYEQYF.

In this sample, this clonotype turned up many times. The V gene is TRBV5-6, the J gene TRBJ2-7; TRBD2 matches at 11 bases. CDR1 is SGHDT, CDR2 YYEEEE, per germline. The ends lost 3 bases at V and 3 bases at J; junction bases unmatched: 5. CDR3 length equals 15 residues. The CDR3 DNA reads TGTGCCAGCAGCTCGCCCGGGACTAGCGGCTACGAGCAGTACTTC. Translation gives CASSSPGTSGYEQYF.

This clonotype was recorded a few times. V is TRBV28 and J is TRBJ2-2; D possibly matches TRBD1 or TRBD2 (5 bases each). V was trimmed by 6 bases and J by 4 bases, leaving 15 bases between them. The CDR3 is made up of 15 amino acids. Germline lookup yields CDR1 MDHEN and CDR2 SYDVKM. In nucleotides, the CDR3 is TGTGCCAGCAGACCGAGGGGTATGGGCACCGGGGAGCTGTTTTTT. Its translation: CASRPRGMGTGELFF.

This clonotype was counted ten times or more. This chain uses TRBV28 with TRBJ2-7, with a possible D match to TRBD2 (5 bases). The germline gives CDR1 MDHEN, CDR2 SYDVKM. This CDR3 contains 15 residues. Trimming stripped 4 bases from V and 1 base from J, with 14 bases between. CDR3 region: CASSSFYEGSYEQYF. CDR3 in DNA: TGTGCCAGCAGTTCTTTCTACGAGGGTTCCTACGAGCAGTACTTC.

This clonotype was seen many times. This chain joins TRBV12-3 or TRBV12-4 and TRBJ2-1; 7 bases map to TRBD2. The V and J ends lost 6 bases and 9 bases, in that order; junction bases with no gene match: 14. This CDR3 is built from 15 residues. The CDR3: CASSDTAGVRPEQFF. DNA of the CDR3: TGTGCCAGCAGCGATACCGCGGGAGTCCGTCCTGAGCAGTTCTTC.

There are many counts of this clonotype. J is TRBJ2-7 and V is TRBV11-2, with D perhaps TRBD2 (5 bases). V was trimmed by 3 bases and J by 0 bases, leaving 18 bases between them. The CDR3 sequence is 17 residues long. Germline V gene lookup returns CDR1 SGHAT and CDR2 FQNNGV. CDR3 sequence: CASSLSGSAANSYEQYF. In nucleotides, the CDR3 is TGTGCCAGCAGCTTGTCGGGATCGGCGGCAAACTCCTACGAGCAGTACTTC. Full variable domain (remainder filled in from reference TRBV11-2 and TRBJ2-7): EAGVAQSPRYKIIEKRQSVAFWCNPISGHATLYWYQQILGQGPKLLIQFQNNGVVDDSQLPKDRFSAERLKGVDSTLKIQPAKLEDSAVYLCASSLSGSAANSYEQYFGPGTRLTVT.

This clonotype has more than one count but fewer than ten. The chain couples TRBV29-1 to TRBJ2-4; 12 nucleotides align to TRBD2. The V segment lost 6 bases and the J segment 8 bases; nucleotides outside the gene matches: 14. CDR3 length: 16 residues. Germline V gene sequence: CDR1 SQVTM, CDR2 ANQGSEA. CDR3 nucleotides: TGCAGCGTGGGCATGCTAGCGGGAGGGGGGGTGGACATTCAGTACTTC. Its translation is CSVGMLAGGGVDIQYF.

This clonotype was detected only a few times. The DNA is omitted, as the CDR3 cannot be located on it reliably, and the CDR3 follows TCRdb's listing. V is TRBV4-2 and J is TRBJ2-1; the D call of TRBD1 is as the table states it, not checked on the DNA. The germline CDR1 and CDR2 sequences are LGHNA and YNFKEQ. Including both end residues, the CDR3 is 16 amino acids long. CDR3 in amino acids: CASSQHFGQGAPGEFF.

In its sample, this clonotype was seen many times. The CDR3 spells CASRTGTGANYGYTF. The CDR3 DNA follows: TGTGCCAGCAGAACCGGGACAGGAGCTAACTATGGCTACACCTTC. The rearrangement uses TRBV28 and TRBJ1-2; 8 bases agree with TRBD1. The CDR3 has 15 amino acids. CDR1 MDHEN and CDR2 SYDVKM come from the germline V gene. The V and J ends lost 6 bases and 0 bases, in that order; junction bases with no gene match: 6.

The genes are TRBV12-3 or TRBV12-4 and TRBJ1-2; 12 bases align to TRBD1. The ends lost 5 bases at V and 4 bases at J; junction bases unmatched: 11. The CDR3 runs to 17 residues. CDR3 residues: CASSPPGQGASFYGYTF. For the CDR3, the DNA is TGTGCCAGCAGTCCTCCGGGACAGGGGGCTTCCTTCTATGGCTACACCTTC.

This clonotype was detected a few times. This chain joins TRBV5-4 and TRBJ2-3; TRBD1 matches at 9 bases. J gave up 3 bases and V 4 bases, and 6 bases lay outside the gene matches. The CDR3 loop spans 15 amino acids. Germline CDR1 and CDR2: SGHNT and YYREEE (reference sequence). CDR3 nucleotides: TGTGCCAGCAGCCCCGGGACAGGGAGGACAGATACGCAGTATTTT. Amino acid sequence: CASSPGTGRTDTQYF.

This rearrangement joins TRBV28 to TRBJ2-3; D not resolved. The V end was cut by 10 bases, the J end by 0 bases, with 11 bases between. Germline CDR1 and CDR2: MDHEN and SYDVKM. The CDR3 spans 13 residues. The CDR3 sequence is CATGLKSTDTQYF. CDR3 bases: TGTGCCACAGGTTTGAAGAGCACAGATACGCAGTATTTT. The full variable domain, completed using reference TRBV28 and TRBJ2-3, is DVKVTQSSRYLVKRTGEKVFLECVQDMDHENMFWYRQDPGLGLRLIYFSYDVKMKEKGDIPEGYSVSREKKERFSLILESASTNQTSMYLCATGLKSTDTQYFGPGTRLTVL.